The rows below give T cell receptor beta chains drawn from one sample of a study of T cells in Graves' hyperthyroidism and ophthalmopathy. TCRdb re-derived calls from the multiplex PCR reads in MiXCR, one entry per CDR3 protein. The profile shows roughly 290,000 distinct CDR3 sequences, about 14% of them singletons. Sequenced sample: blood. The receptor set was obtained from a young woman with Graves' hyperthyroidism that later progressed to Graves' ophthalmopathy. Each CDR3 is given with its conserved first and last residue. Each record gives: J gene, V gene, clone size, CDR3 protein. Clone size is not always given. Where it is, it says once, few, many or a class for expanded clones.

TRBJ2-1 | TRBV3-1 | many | CASSPGLENDEQFF
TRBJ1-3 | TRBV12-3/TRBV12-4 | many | CASGGLGGNTIYF
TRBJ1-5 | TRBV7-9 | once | CASSPLRNSNQPQHF
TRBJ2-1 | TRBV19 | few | CASTVLAGSNGIQNEQFF
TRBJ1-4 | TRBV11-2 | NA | CASSRTGGKLFF
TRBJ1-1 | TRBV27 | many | CASSPHWTANTEAFF
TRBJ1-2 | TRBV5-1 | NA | CASSHPGDGYTF
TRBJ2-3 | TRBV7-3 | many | CASSPGGSTAYTDTQYF
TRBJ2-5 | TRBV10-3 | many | CAISVGWGETQYF
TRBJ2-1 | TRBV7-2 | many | CASSLVPGGPNEQFF
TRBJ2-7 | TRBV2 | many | CASSEAKRTGYGEQYF
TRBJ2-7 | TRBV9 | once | CASSVEGGLFYEQYF
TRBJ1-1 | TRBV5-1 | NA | CASSLAMRGRDTEAFF
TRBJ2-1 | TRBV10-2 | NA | CASTVGATGNPEQFF
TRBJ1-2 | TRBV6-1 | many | CASSVLAQNGYTF
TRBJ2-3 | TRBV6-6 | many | CASSYSQDIFTDTQYF
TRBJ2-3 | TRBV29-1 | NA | CSVGVQGRADTQYF
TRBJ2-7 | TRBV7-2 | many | CASSYGLAGVEQYF
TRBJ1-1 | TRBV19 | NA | CASSGAGQTNTEAFF
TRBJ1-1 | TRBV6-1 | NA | CASRRSTEAFF
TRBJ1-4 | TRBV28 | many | CASENRGPNEKLFF
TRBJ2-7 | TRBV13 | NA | CASSSGTGGFYEQYF
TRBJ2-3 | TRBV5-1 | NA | CASSEATLAETDTQYF
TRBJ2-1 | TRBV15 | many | CATSVARSDNEQFF
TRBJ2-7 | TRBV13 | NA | CASQGAGGRDEQYF
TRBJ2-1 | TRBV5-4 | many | CASSSGQEYNEQFF
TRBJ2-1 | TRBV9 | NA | CASSAGGGLVYEQFF